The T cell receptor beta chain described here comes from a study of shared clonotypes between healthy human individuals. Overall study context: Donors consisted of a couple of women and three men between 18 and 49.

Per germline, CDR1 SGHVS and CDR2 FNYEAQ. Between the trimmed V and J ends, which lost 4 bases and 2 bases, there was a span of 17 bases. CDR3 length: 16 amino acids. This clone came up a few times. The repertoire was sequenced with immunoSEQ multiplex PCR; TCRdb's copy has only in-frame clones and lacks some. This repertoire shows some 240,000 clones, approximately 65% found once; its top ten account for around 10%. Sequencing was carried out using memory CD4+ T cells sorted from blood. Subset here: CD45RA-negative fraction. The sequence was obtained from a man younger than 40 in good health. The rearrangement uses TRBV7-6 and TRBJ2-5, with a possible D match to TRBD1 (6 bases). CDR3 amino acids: CASSSNYYGTQETQYF. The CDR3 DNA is TGTGCCAGCAGCTCCAACTACTACGGGACACAAGAGACCCAGTACTTC.